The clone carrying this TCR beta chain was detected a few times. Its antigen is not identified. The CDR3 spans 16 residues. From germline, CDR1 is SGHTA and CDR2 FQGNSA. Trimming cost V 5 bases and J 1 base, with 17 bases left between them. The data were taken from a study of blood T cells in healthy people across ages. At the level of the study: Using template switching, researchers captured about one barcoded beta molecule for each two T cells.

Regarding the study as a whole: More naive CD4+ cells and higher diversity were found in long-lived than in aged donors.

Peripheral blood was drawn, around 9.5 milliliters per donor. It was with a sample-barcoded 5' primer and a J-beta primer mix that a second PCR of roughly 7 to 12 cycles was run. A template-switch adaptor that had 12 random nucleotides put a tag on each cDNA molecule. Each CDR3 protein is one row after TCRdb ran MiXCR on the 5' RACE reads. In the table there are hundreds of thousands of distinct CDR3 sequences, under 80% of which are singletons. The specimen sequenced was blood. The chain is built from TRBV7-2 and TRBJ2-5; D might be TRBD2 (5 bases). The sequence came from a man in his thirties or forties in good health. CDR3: CASSPRASRLQETQYF. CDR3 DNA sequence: TGTGCCAGCAGCCCTCGCGCTAGCAGACTCCAAGAGACCCAGTACTTC.